Each of the 29 T cell receptor beta chains below was sequenced from the same sample in a study of shared clonotypes between healthy human individuals. Some clones are missing from TCRdb's copy, which holds only in-frame ones; the method was immunoSEQ multiplex PCR. The sample holds 1.5 million to 1.9 million clones; roughly 98% are singletons and the top ten take roughly 0.42%. The sample taken for sequencing was naive CD4+ T cells sorted from blood. This sample's subset: CD45RA+ positively selected. The source of these receptors is a young man in good health.

This clone was seen only once. V usage is TRBV5-1 and J usage is TRBJ2-3, with a weak D call TRBD1 (6 bases). V lost 1 base and J lost 2, with 11 bases in between. Germline values: CDR1 SGHRS, CDR2 YFSETQ. The CDR3 extends over 15 amino acids. The CDR3 DNA reads as TGCGCCAGCAGCTTGAGGGGACAACTCACAGATACGCAGTATTTT. This gives the protein CASSLRGQLTDTQYF.

The rearrangement uses TRBV11-2 and TRBJ2-7; 7 nucleotides match TRBD1. The CDR3 totals 14 residues. The V gene's germline CDR1 is SGHAT and CDR2 FQNNGV. V lost 2 bases, J lost 2 bases, and 3 bases stayed unmatched. The DNA for the CDR3 is TGTGCCAGCAGCTTACCCGACAGGGCCTACGAGCAGTACTTC. Translated, it gives CASSLPDRAYEQYF.

This clone is a singleton in its sample. CDR3 bases: TGTGCCAGCAGTAATGGGGTACTAGCGGGAGGGCCGGATGAGCAGTTCTTC. Its translation: CASSNGVLAGGPDEQFF. V and J are TRBV11-3 and TRBJ2-1; 13 bases agree with TRBD2. Germline loops: CDR1 SGHNT, CDR2 YENEEA. After removal of 6 bases from V and 8 bases from J, the junction contained 13 bases not matched to a gene. CDR3 length: 17 residues.

This chain joins TRBV15 and TRBJ1-1; maybe TRBD1 (5 bases). CDR1 is LNHNV, CDR2 YYDKDF, per germline (reference sequence). This CDR3 has 14 residues. The germline V and J ends were trimmed by 0 bases and 5 bases, with 10 bases remaining between them. The CDR3 loop reads CATSRDRVATEAFF. CDR3 coding DNA: TGTGCCACCAGCAGAGACAGGGTTGCAACTGAAGCTTTCTTT. The entire variable domain, with the rest obtained from reference TRBV15 and TRBJ1-1, is as follows: DAMVIQNPRYQVTQFGKPVTLSCSQTLNHNVMYWYQQKSSQAPKLLFHYYDKDFNNEADTPDNFQSRRPNTSFCFLDIRSPGLGDTAMYLCATSRDRVATEAFFGQGTRLTVV.

This clone has just a few counts. Other DNA sequences from this sample encode an identical CDR3 as well. J is TRBJ1-1 and V is TRBV5-1; a possible D gene is TRBD1 (5 bases). Germline-derived CDR1 and CDR2 are SGHRS and YFSETQ. The germline V and J ends were trimmed by 0 bases and 1 base, with 7 bases remaining between them. This CDR3 spans 14 amino acids. CDR3 in amino acids: CASSLAQGNTEAFF. The CDR3 region has the DNA TGCGCCAGCAGCTTGGCCCAGGGGAACACTGAAGCTTTCTTT.

This CDR3 is CASSPADQLLTDTQYF. For the CDR3, the DNA is TGTGCCAGCTCACCCGCGGATCAACTACTCACAGATACGCAGTATTTT. V gene TRBV18 combines with J gene TRBJ2-3; no reliable D call. The CDR3 covers 16 residues. Deletions cut 3 bases from V and 2 bases from J, with 15 bases between. CDR1 KGHSH and CDR2 LQKENI come from the germline V gene.

J is TRBJ1-4 and V is TRBV18, with D possibly being TRBD1 (6 bases). Trimming pared 4 bases from V and 14 bases from J, leaving 20 bases between. Per germline, CDR1 KGHSH and CDR2 LQKENI. The CDR3 contains 14 residues. The CDR3, as DNA: TGTGCCAGCTCACTAACGGCTGACTACAGGGACCTGTTTTTT. Amino acids: CASSLTADYRDLFF.

The chain is built from TRBV9 and TRBJ2-3; D remains ambiguous. Germline lookup yields CDR1 SGDLS and CDR2 YYNGEE. This CDR3 has 15 residues. The V and J ends lost 0 bases and 1 base respectively, with 9 bases between them. The CDR3 DNA reads TGTGCCAGCAGCGTAGGGGTAATAGGCACAGATACGCAGTATTTT. Protein sequence: CASSVGVIGTDTQYF.

This chain joins TRBV9 and TRBJ2-2; maybe TRBD2 (5 bases). V was pared by 1 base and J by 6 bases, with 10 bases between. This CDR3 comprises 14 residues. Germline CDR1 and CDR2: SGDLS and YYNGEE. CDR3 loop: CASSVSSSAGELFF. CDR3 bases: TGTGCCAGCAGCGTATCGAGTAGCGCCGGGGAGCTGTTTTTT.

The J gene is TRBJ2-7, the V gene TRBV10-3; D is unresolved. V was trimmed by 1 base and J by 0 bases, leaving 10 bases between them. Germline V gene sequence: CDR1 ENHRY, CDR2 SYGVKD. The CDR3 runs to 15 residues. The CDR3: CAISEFRTDSYEQYF. Here the CDR3 DNA reads TGTGCCATCAGTGAGTTCAGGACGGACTCCTACGAGCAGTACTTC.

The rearrangement joins TRBV7-6 to TRBJ2-2; TRBD2 aligns across 13 bases. Germline V lookup: CDR1 SGHVS, CDR2 FNYEAQ. V shed 5 bases and J 0 bases; nucleotides not matched to a gene: 9. The CDR3 is 19 amino acids. The CDR3 sequence: CASSVRLAGGYANTGELFF. The CDR3 DNA sequence: TGTGCCAGCAGCGTAAGACTAGCGGGAGGCTACGCGAACACCGGGGAGCTGTTTTTT.

The gene calls are TRBV11-2 and TRBJ2-5; D is tentatively TRBD1 or TRBD2 (5 bases each). The CDR3 is 16 residues long. CDR1 SGHAT and CDR2 FQNNGV come from the germline V gene. Deletions cut 6 bases from V and 1 base from J, with 18 bases between. In DNA, the CDR3 is TGTGCCAGCAGTAACCAAGCCGGGACCCTCCAAGAGACCCAGTACTTC. Its protein product is CASSNQAGTLQETQYF.

This chain links TRBV11-1 with TRBJ2-6, with D tentatively TRBD1 or TRBD2 (5 bases each). CDR1 SGHAT and CDR2 FQDESV come from the germline V gene (reference sequence). This CDR3 spans 18 amino acids. The V gene lost 3 bases and the J gene lost 1 base, with 16 bases spanning the gap. The CDR3 DNA follows: TGTGCCAGCAGCTTGAGGGGTTCCGACCAGTCTGGGGCCAACGTCCTGACTTTC. Translated, it gives CASSLRGSDQSGANVLTF. Drawing the rest from reference TRBV11-1 and TRBJ2-6, the complete variable domain is EAEVAQSPRYKITEKSQAVAFWCDPISGHATLYWYRQILGQGPELLVQFQDESVVDDSQLPKDRFSAERLKGVDSTLKIQPAELGDSAMYLCASSLRGSDQSGANVLTFGAGSRLTVL.

This rearrangement joins TRBV12-5 to TRBJ2-1; D possibly corresponds to TRBD2 (5 bases). CDR3 length: 19 amino acids. V shed 1 base and J shed 1 base, with 20 bases lying between them. The V gene's germline CDR1 is LGHNT and CDR2 FRNRAP. CDR3 loop: CASGLEVGINLRSYNEQFF. The CDR3 DNA reads TGTGCTAGTGGTTTGGAGGTCGGGATTAATCTCCGGTCCTACAATGAGCAGTTCTTC.

Note on this clone: The sample has other DNA sequences that encode this CDR3 too. The rearrangement uses TRBV28 and TRBJ2-5; weak D call: TRBD2 (6 bases). V was pared by 2 bases and J by 4 bases, with 14 bases between. Per germline, CDR1 MDHEN and CDR2 SYDVKM. CDR3 size: 15 residues. CDR3: CASSLSLAGGETQYF. The CDR3 nucleotides are TGTGCCAGCAGTTTAAGTCTAGCCGGGGGAGAGACCCAGTACTTC. Full variable domain (outside the CDR3, taken from reference TRBV28 and TRBJ2-5): DVKVTQSSRYLVKRTGEKVFLECVQDMDHENMFWYRQDPGLGLRLIYFSYDVKMKEKGDIPEGYSVSREKKERFSLILESASTNQTSMYLCASSLSLAGGETQYFGPGTRLLVL.

The chain links TRBV19 to TRBJ1-5, with D perhaps matching TRBD1 (5 bases). With 5 bases removed from V and 2 bases from J, the gap between germline ends came to 13 bases. Germline values: CDR1 LNHDA, CDR2 SQIVND (reference sequence). The CDR3 runs to 15 residues. CDR3 sequence: CASSLGRVGNQPQHF. The CDR3, as DNA: TGTGCCAGTAGTTTAGGCAGGGTGGGCAATCAGCCCCAGCATTTT.

The chain uses TRBV7-2 and TRBJ2-7, with D perhaps matching TRBD2 (6 bases). There are 15 residues in the CDR3. V was shortened by 5 bases and J by 1 base, with 15 bases between the two germline ends. Germline V gene data show CDR1 as SGHTA and CDR2 as FQGNSA. The chain's CDR3 is CASSRLSGRSYEQYF. The CDR3 coding sequence is TGTGCCAGCAGCCGGCTCAGCGGGCGGTCCTACGAGCAGTACTTC.

The chain uses TRBV5-4 and TRBJ2-7; 8 bases match TRBD2. This CDR3 contains 17 residues. V gave up 6 bases and J gave up 6 bases; unmatched junction bases: 20. The V gene's germline CDR1 is SGHNT and CDR2 YYREEE (reference sequence). The CDR3 DNA sequence: TGTGCCAGCACCCATCGTGGTAGCGGGAAGGGGAATAGCGAGCAGTACTTC. Translating it yields CASTHRGSGKGNSEQYF.

Points on this clone: Other DNA sequences in the sample encode the same CDR3. The J gene is TRBJ2-3, the V gene TRBV5-5; D is undetermined. Germline V gene lookup returns CDR1 SGHKS and CDR2 YYEKEE (reference sequence). CDR3 length: 12 amino acids. V dropped 4 bases and J dropped 4 bases, with 7 bases sitting between them. In DNA form, the CDR3 reads TGTGCCAGCAGCCTAGTAGCAGATACGCAGTATTTT. It translates to CASSLVADTQYF.

The chain joins TRBV6-1 to TRBJ1-5; tentative D call: TRBD1 (5 bases). V was trimmed by 5 bases and J by 5 bases, leaving 10 bases between them. Germline V gives CDR1 MNHNS, CDR2 SASEGT. The CDR3 extends over 13 amino acids. Here the CDR3 DNA reads TGTGCCAGCAGTCAGGGATCGTATCAGCCCCAGCATTTT. Protein: CASSQGSYQPQHF.

The chain uses TRBV28 and TRBJ1-2, with no clear D. Germline CDR1 is MDHEN and CDR2 is SYDVKM. CDR3 length: 11 residues. The V and J ends lost 8 bases and 8 bases respectively, with 12 bases between them. In DNA form, the CDR3 reads TGTGCCAGCCATAACGAGCTCGGCTACACCTTC. Its translation is CASHNELGYTF.

V and J are TRBV5-1 and TRBJ1-2, with unresolved D. Per the germline V gene, CDR1 is SGHRS and CDR2 is YFSETQ. CDR3 length equals 15 residues. Trimming removed 0 bases at V and 6 bases at J, with 15 bases between. The CDR3 loop is CASSLDFRSEDGYTF. CDR3 in DNA: TGCGCCAGCAGCTTGGACTTCAGGTCAGAGGATGGCTACACCTTC.

The CDR3 bases are TGTGCCATCAGCGAAGGACTAGCGGAGAAGGGCTCCTACAATGAGCAGTTCTTC. Residues: CAISEGLAEKGSYNEQFF. V is TRBV10-3 and J is TRBJ2-1, with 10 nucleotides matching TRBD2. Germline CDR1 and CDR2: ENHRY and SYGVKD. V shed 6 bases, J shed 0 bases, and the junction held 11 bases outside the gene matches. CDR3 length: 18 amino acids.

The chain combines TRBV7-2 with TRBJ2-5, with 9 bases lining up with TRBD2. From germline, CDR1 is SGHTA and CDR2 FQGNSA. The V gene end was trimmed by 4 bases and the J gene end by 5 bases; junction bases not matched to a gene: 11. CDR3 length: 16 residues. CDR3 sequence: CASSSQGGRVQETQYF. CDR3 in DNA: TGTGCCAGCAGCTCCCAAGGCGGGAGGGTACAGGAGACCCAGTACTTC.

V and J are TRBV6-5 and TRBJ1-1, with TRBD1 as a possible D gene (6 bases). Germline V lookup: CDR1 MNHEY, CDR2 SVGAGI. The CDR3 extends over 14 amino acids. Trimming left V 6 bases short and J 11 bases short, with 22 bases between. The CDR3 coding sequence is TGTGCCAGCAGCCCACTTGGACAGTCCAAGGACGCTTTCTTT. Protein sequence: CASSPLGQSKDAFF.

The genes are TRBV19 and TRBJ2-1, with TRBD2 identical over 15 bases. With 5 bases clipped from V and 3 bases from J, the junction kept 5 bases outside the gene matches. CDR1 is LNHDA and CDR2 is SQIVND in the germline V gene (reference sequence). The CDR3 runs 17 residues. Here the CDR3 reads CASSVPGLAGGYNEQFF. The DNA for the CDR3 is TGTGCCAGTAGTGTCCCGGGACTAGCGGGGGGCTACAATGAGCAGTTCTTC.

The V call is TRBV5-1, the J call TRBJ2-1; D possibly corresponds to TRBD2 (5 bases). CDR1 is SGHRS, CDR2 YFSETQ, per germline. V was trimmed by 5 bases and J by 8 bases, leaving 8 bases between them. The CDR3 has 11 amino acids. Here the CDR3 reads CASRVRDEQFF. The CDR3 DNA is TGCGCCAGCAGAGTGAGGGATGAGCAGTTCTTC.

The CDR3 region has the DNA TGTGCCAGCAGCTTGTGGAGGATAGAATCGGTGTTTCTCTACGAGCAGTACTTC. Amino acid sequence: CASSLWRIESVFLYEQYF. The V call is TRBV5-6, the J call TRBJ2-7, with D tentatively TRBD2 (5 bases). CDR1 and CDR2 from the germline V gene are SGHDT and YYEEEE. V was trimmed by 1 base and J by 3 bases, leaving 23 bases between them. This CDR3 comprises 18 residues. Using reference TRBV5-6 and TRBJ2-7 for the parts outside the CDR3, the full variable domain is DAGVTQSPTHLIKTRGQQVTLRCSPKSGHDTVSWYQQALGQGPQFIFQYYEEEERQRGNFPDRFSGHQFPNYSSELNVNALLLGDSALYLCASSLWRIESVFLYEQYFGPGTRLTVT.

The rearrangement uses TRBV6-1 and TRBJ1-3; 7 nucleotides align to TRBD1. J lost 7 bases, V lost 7 bases, and 10 bases had no gene match. The V gene's germline CDR1 is MNHNS and CDR2 SASEGT. The CDR3 extends over 14 amino acids. CDR3 region: CASTRTGTMNTIYF. As DNA, the CDR3 is TGTGCCAGCACGAGGACAGGAACGATGAACACCATATATTTT.